The sequence of this T cell receptor beta chain was determined in a study of cytomegalovirus exposure and HLA in healthy donors (TCRdb year 2017). Regarding the complete study: In an earlier analysis of 450 to 750 of the donors, 276 Gb of sequence data and 117 million unique TCR beta sequences from some 170 million T cells were reported. An early release covering roughly 580 HLA-typed donors comprised roughly 300 gigabases of sequencing data and roughly 85 million unique TCR sequences. Of the roughly 400 genotyped donors, roughly 85% fell in the genetic ancestry cluster associated with self-reported Caucasian donors. The study aimed to test whether signatures of past pathogen exposure could be identified by cataloging public T cell receptors. Using immunosequencing, the study profiled T cell repertoires from 666 subjects and related those repertoires to cytomegalovirus serostatus. In addition to the first cohort of about 650 subjects, a separate validation cohort of 120 different subjects was used. To predict cytomegalovirus infection status, the study combined high-throughput TCR immunosequencing, statistical association of individual TCRs with disease status, and machine learning. A later analysis re-analyzed previously published TCR beta repertoires from approximately 700 donors and added high-resolution HLA genotyping to study TCR occurrence patterns. Rather than using new phenotypic data, the later analysis identified candidate immune exposures from TCR beta sequences and from how often those sequences occurred across donors. An earlier analysis of approximately 580 of the donors used high-throughput TCR beta sequencing to judge whether each TCR beta V gene segment behaved as functional or pseudogenic. Donor age, sex, ethnicity and CMV serostatus were compiled together with the repertoire data. A later genetic analysis used genome-wide SNP genotypes for about 65% of the roughly 700 donors, treating that subset as a discovery cohort. Every repertoire in the discovery cohort had been generated on one and the same sequencing platform. Both class I and class II loci were covered by HLA typing, at four-digit resolution. The number of donors typed differed by locus, with roughly 620-640 for A, B, C, DRB1 and DQB1, around 500 for DQA1, approximately 570 for DPA1, and over 400 for DPB1. Because of strong linkage in the cohort, roughly five DR-DQ haplotypes were treated as single units for association and clustering. Among around 400 genotyped donors of the cohort, an average of approximately 240,000 unique TCR beta nucleotide sequences was sequenced per donor, of which approximately 18% were non-productive.

The library was produced with the immunoSEQ multiplex PCR assay. A mixture of 60 forward primers for TCR Vbeta segments and 13 reverse primers for TCR Jbeta segments was used in the multiplex PCR. The CDR3 region of rearranged TCR beta genes was amplified from genomic DNA with a multiplex PCR assay. The amplified TCR beta libraries were sequenced on the Illumina HiSeq System as 87-base-pair reads. The paper's data handling went like this. A later analysis tallied 75 million to 95 million unique TCR beta chains across the 666 repertoires, and 10 million to 11 million of those chains were shared by two or more donors. Raw reads were error-corrected and collapsed into unique sequences with a nearest-neighbor algorithm that merged closely related sequences to remove PCR and sequencing errors. V, D and J gene segments were assigned by aligning CDR3 sequences to IMGT reference sequences. For a sequence to be retained, a match of at least six nucleotides to both a V gene segment and a J gene segment was required. Rearrangements were called productive when the CDR3 lacked stop codons and stayed in frame with V and J; all others were non-productive. CDR3 was defined according to IMGT convention as the region running from the second conserved V-encoded cysteine to the conserved J-encoded phenylalanine. The earlier analysis of 500 to 750 of the donors excluded any sequence lacking an unambiguous match to a single V gene segment. An earlier analysis of 587 of the donors called V segments functional above 56.7% productive rearrangements and segregating when the between-donor standard deviation exceeded 5%. To diagnose cytomegalovirus status from the catalog of TCR beta chain sequences, a statistical classification framework was built. In a later analysis, V and J genes were assigned by comparing TCR nucleotide sequences against IMGT/GENE-DB human TR gene sequences. In a later analysis, CDR3 sequences and most-parsimonious VDJ recombination scenarios were assigned using the TCRdist pipeline. In a later analysis, each TCR beta chain was defined by its CDR3 amino acid sequence together with its V-gene family, and reads lacking a unique V-gene family were excluded. To address suspected cross-contamination and a sequencing artifact, a later analysis removed 550 to 750 highly shared, low-generation-probability nucleotide sequences. A later analysis calculated a clonal expansion index for each public chain from normalized within-repertoire ranks of inferred template counts. In a later analysis, generation probabilities were computed with a VDJ recombination model fitted to out-of-frame rearrangements, and the resulting probabilities were checked against IGoR. A later analysis scored TCR-TCR, TCR-HLA and TCR-CMV co-occurrence with hypergeometric tests, applying a repertoire-size bias correction to TCR pairs. A later analysis estimated false discovery rates by permuting HLA or CMV assignments 20 times. A later analysis grouped co-occurring TCRs with DBSCAN, adding TCRdist sequence similarity when clustering within HLA-allele-positive subsets. For co-occurrence clustering, repertoires with fewer than 30,000 or more than 120,000 public chains were excluded, along with about five repertoires with anomalous nucleotide sharing. Drawn from immuneACCESS, this table holds only the in-frame rearrangements with V and J called that TCRdb kept. Clones are partly lost; checked studies trace under half to an unresolved V gene and leave the rest unexplained. V and J calls and clone size are given by that table; D and trimming were obtained from the DNA. For this sample the table gives about 160,000 clones, of which around 74% were detected only once. The ten biggest clones cover under 8% of the sample.

At the junction V is shortened by 3 bases and J by 4 bases; bases outside the gene matches: 6. CDR1 and CDR2, per the germline V gene (reference sequence), are SGHNT and YYREEE. Including cysteine and phenylalanine, the CDR3 has 18 amino acids. Only CDR3 DNA is held: 54 bases, read in frame from base 1. Summary of the overall study and its limitations: Sequencing depth was assumed to be roughly uniform across donors in the presence/absence analyses, though that assumption may not hold. A total of around 150 TCR beta chains were listed by the study as associated with cytomegalovirus. The only immune exposure information available for the cohort was CMV serostatus. A later analysis associated about 17,000 TCR beta sequences with specific HLA alleles at a false discovery rate of 0.05. In this cohort, only TCR beta chains were sequenced, and detectable features were limited by the absence of alpha or paired-chain data. An earlier analysis of around 500 of the donors showed that most TCR beta V segments appeared in productive rearrangements either about 87% or about 30% of the time, which broadly matched IMGT annotations. V-gene and J-gene trimming of TCR beta chains was associated with a missense DCLRE1C variant in a later genetic analysis, and the association was replicated in an independent cohort. A group of highly shared sequence variants was considered likely to be a technical artifact of the sequencing pipeline. Assigning TCR associations to individual alleles was difficult when HLA alleles, especially DR and DQ, strongly co-occurred. The 87-base-pair reads could not distinguish some IMGT-functional V segments, including TRBV6-2 and TRBV6-3, so those segments were excluded. Most TCR sequences were observed very rarely across donors, whereas some public TCRs were present in many individuals. It was suggested by the authors that the approach could potentially be generalized to other disease states and immunological phenotypes. Linkage disequilibrium might explain the correlated functional status among segregating V segments, but an unknown experimental factor could not be excluded. Cytomegalovirus status was reported to be diagnosed by the classifier with high specificity and sensitivity in both the original and validation cohorts. A later analysis reported that several top co-occurrence clusters appeared linked to parvovirus B19, influenza, CMV and Epstein-Barr virus. A later genetic analysis reported fewer N-insertions in productive TCRs among donors in an Asian-associated ancestry cluster than the roughly 690-donor mean. According to a later analysis, TCR association rates differed among HLA loci, with DRB1 alleles showing the most associated TCRs and HLA-C alleles showing the fewest. Because counts were too low, about 15 rarely observed V segments, including chromosome 9 orphons, were left out of the earlier analysis of a few hundred of the donors. A further reported finding was that TCR beta sequences accurately predicted the HLA-A and HLA-B alleles for most subjects in the first cohort. In a later analysis, HLA-associated TCR beta chains were found to be more clonally expanded and to have lower generation probabilities than equally common non-associated chains. Because HLA typing was unavailable for some donors at each locus, only the typed subset was used in association tests. In vitro tests confirmed that a few of the cytomegalovirus-associated TCR beta chains recognize cytomegalovirus antigens. In a later analysis, most CMV-associated TCR beta chains were found to appear HLA-restricted, with HLA associations seemingly driven largely by CMV exposure.

The cohort consisted of some 730 healthy bone marrow donors. At the time of sampling, all cohort members were nominally healthy, though unrecorded immune exposures were likely present. The donor tested CMV seropositive and was one of the 289 seropositive cohort members. Every donor gave a peripheral blood sample, and the peripheral blood mononuclear cells from that sample were used for TCR beta sequencing. Genomic DNA was extracted from the blood cell samples with the Qiagen DNeasy Blood Extraction Kit. Concerning this clone: Its target antigen remains unknown. No base qualities exist here, and no much larger clone lies one base off it.

The material sequenced was PBMCs. The clonotype originates from a man aged 45-65 years in good health and CMV-seropositive. The rearranged chain carries TRBV5-4 and TRBJ2-2; TRBD2 aligns with 16 central bases. The DNA is as follows: TGTGCCAGCAGCTCCCCCGGGACTAGCGGGAGGGGCACCGGGGAGCTGTTTTTT. This translates into CASSSPGTSGRGTGELFF.